This passage covers 26 T cell receptor beta chains from one sample sequenced in a study of T cell repertoires in cytomegalovirus infection. One entry per CDR3 protein results from TCRdb running MiXCR on the reads. This table holds roughly 500,000 distinct CDR3 sequences, approximately 15% found once. The sequencing input was CD8+ T cells from PBMCs. The receptor source for this set is a human donor in good health (CMV status not recorded). Some clones in this sample may be carry-over from other donors' samples.

At least ten counts were recorded for this clonotype. The rearrangement joins TRBV7-9 to TRBJ2-1; 7 positions agree with TRBD2. The CDR3 loop spans 15 amino acids. Germline V gene lookup returns CDR1 SEHNR and CDR2 FQNEAQ (reference sequence). Trimming at V came to 5 bases and at J to 4 bases, leaving 8 bases not matched to a gene. This CDR3 reads CASSPSAGKYNEQFF. DNA of the CDR3: TGTGCCAGCAGCCCCTCAGCGGGAAAATACAATGAGCAGTTCTTC.

This clonotype is a singleton in its sample. An end of the junction differs from the germline gene, which may be a read error. This chain joins TRBV10-3 and TRBJ2-1; D tentatively fits TRBD1 or TRBD2 (5 bases each). This CDR3 comprises 17 residues. Germline CDR1 and CDR2: ENHRY and SYGVKD. The CDR3 region is CAISEAVGTNRRNDQFF. CDR3 DNA: TGTGCCATAAGTGAGGCCGTCGGGACCAACCGTCGCAATGATCAGTTCTTC.

This clonotype showed up many times. V usage is TRBV12-5 and J usage is TRBJ1-2; D not certain. From germline, CDR1 is LGHNT and CDR2 FRNRAP. The CDR3 is 11 residues long. Trimming left V 5 bases short and J 2 bases short, with 3 bases between. The CDR3 region is CASGGNYGYTF. DNA of the CDR3: TGTGCTAGTGGTGGGAACTATGGCTACACCTTC.

Many counts were recorded for this clonotype. This sequence joins TRBV10-3 and TRBJ1-4; D unresolved. Germline CDR1 ENHRY, CDR2 SYGVKD. Between the trimmed V and J ends, which lost 2 bases and 8 bases, there was a span of 6 bases. This CDR3 has 12 amino acids. CDR3 sequence (DNA): TGTGCCATCAGTGAGGAGGAAGAAAAACTGTTTTTT. This gives the protein CAISEEEEKLFF.

Of note for this clonotype: A read error is likely, as this CDR3 ends without the conserved phenylalanine or tryptophan. The chain's CDR3 is CASSSLPRDTAYEQYL. CDR3 bases: TGTGCCAGCAGCTCTCTGCCCCGGGACACAGCCTACGAGCAGTACTTA. This rearrangement joins TRBV7-9 to TRBJ2-7; maybe TRBD1 (6 bases). Germline V CDR1 and CDR2: SEHNR, FQNEAQ (reference sequence). This CDR3 comprises 16 residues. The V end lost 4 bases, the J end lost 2 bases, and 18 bases lay between the germline ends.

There are many counts of this clonotype. The chain links TRBV7-8 to TRBJ2-1; D tentatively fits TRBD1 or TRBD2 (5 bases each). Germline-derived CDR1 and CDR2 are SGHVS and FQNEAQ. With 5 bases removed from V and 7 bases from J, the gap between germline ends came to 18 bases. This CDR3 has 15 residues. The CDR3 is CASSRIGTTTNEQFF. CDR3 DNA sequence: TGTGCCAGCAGCCGCATCGGGACCACGACAAATGAGCAGTTCTTC. Full variable domain (missing parts from reference TRBV7-8 and TRBJ2-1): GAGVSQSPRYKVAKRGQDVALRCDPISGHVSLFWYQQALGQGPEFLTYFQNEAQLDKSGLPSDRFFAERPEGSVSTLKIQRTQQEDSAVYLCASSRIGTTTNEQFFGPGTRLTVL.

The genes are TRBV4-1 and TRBJ1-1, with D perhaps matching TRBD1 (5 bases). Trimming shortened V by 4 bases and J by 1 base, and 31 bases separated the two germline ends. Germline V lookup: CDR1 MGHRA, CDR2 YSYEKL. The CDR3 is 21 residues long. The CDR3 region has the DNA TGCGCCAGCAGCCGATGCCCCCGTTCGTTTTGCTGGGCAGGGACGAACACTGAAGCTTTCTTT. Protein sequence: CASSRCPRSFCWAGTNTEAFF.

The chain joins TRBV27 to TRBJ1-1; possible D gene TRBD1, 5 bases. Germline values: CDR1 MNHEY, CDR2 SMNVEV (reference sequence). V was clipped by 6 bases and J by 7 bases, with 9 bases between them. The CDR3 extends over 11 amino acids. CDR3 DNA sequence: TGTGCCAGCAGGACGGGACGTGAAGCTTTCTTT. This sequence encodes CASRTGREAFF.

This clonotype was detected ten times or more. The chain is built from TRBV24-1 and TRBJ2-1, with D maybe TRBD2 (5 bases). Per germline, CDR1 KGHDR and CDR2 SFDVKD. Trimming took 1 base from V and 5 from J, leaving 11 bases between them. The CDR3 is made up of 15 amino acids. This CDR3 reads CATSDFQAEDNEQFF. CDR3 nucleotide sequence: TGTGCCACCAGTGATTTTCAAGCGGAGGACAATGAGCAGTTCTTC.

In its sample, this clonotype was seen many times. The chain joins TRBV7-6 to TRBJ2-3; D unclear. Deletions cut 2 bases from V and 3 bases from J, with 9 bases between. This CDR3 is 14 amino acids long. Looked up from germline, CDR1 is SGHVS and CDR2 is FNYEAQ. The DNA of the CDR3 is TGTGCCAGCAGCTTATATGGGGTTACAGATACGCAGTATTTT. Residues: CASSLYGVTDTQYF.

This clonotype was recorded many times. The chain employs TRBV4-2 and TRBJ1-5, with 8 bases identical to TRBD1. V shed 0 bases and J 2 bases; nucleotides not matched to a gene: 15. Germline CDR1 and CDR2: LGHNA and YNFKEQ. The CDR3 loop spans 20 amino acids. CDR3 sequence reads: CASSQDPQGAPNLGNQPQHF. In nucleotides, the CDR3 is TGTGCCAGCAGCCAAGACCCTCAGGGGGCGCCTAACCTAGGCAATCAGCCCCAGCATTTT.

This clonotype was counted at least ten times. The V and J genes are TRBV5-6 and TRBJ2-7, with a tentative D call TRBD1 (5 bases). Germline loops: CDR1 SGHDT, CDR2 YYEEEE. Between the trimmed V and J ends, which lost 2 bases and 9 bases, there was a span of 15 bases. CDR3 length: 13 residues. The CDR3 DNA follows: TGTGCCAGCAGCTTCCAAGATCAGGGTTGGCAGTACTTC. It specifies CASSFQDQGWQYF.

This clonotype has at least ten counts. This chain uses TRBV2 with TRBJ2-5; D remains ambiguous. Deletions cut 7 bases from V and 1 base from J, with 1 base between. The germline V gene has CDR1 SNHLY and CDR2 FYNNEI. The CDR3 loop spans 10 amino acids. The CDR3 DNA sequence: TGTGCCAGCATCCAAGAGACCCAGTACTTC. Translating it yields CASIQETQYF.

This clonotype was detected ten times or more. This rearrangement joins TRBV7-8 to TRBJ2-1; the D gene is possibly TRBD1 (5 bases). This CDR3 comprises 15 residues. Trimming shortened V by 0 bases and J by 8 bases, and 14 bases separated the two germline ends. Germline CDR1 and CDR2: SGHVS and FQNEAQ. CDR3 amino acids: CASSLAGPRVDEQFF. The DNA for the CDR3 is TGTGCCAGCAGCTTAGCGGGGCCCAGGGTAGATGAGCAGTTCTTC.

The V gene is TRBV9, the J gene TRBJ1-1, with 7 bases identical to TRBD1. With V trimmed by 5 bases and J by 10 bases, 8 bases remained unmatched. CDR1 is SGDLS and CDR2 is YYNGEE in the germline V gene. The CDR3 loop spans 12 amino acids. The CDR3 loop is CASRNRQGGAFF. The CDR3 DNA sequence: TGTGCCAGCAGGAATAGACAGGGAGGAGCTTTCTTT.

This clonotype was recorded a few times. This chain uses TRBV20-1 with TRBJ2-7; the match to TRBD1 covers 10 bases. The CDR3 runs 17 residues. The V gene end was trimmed by 3 bases and the J gene end by 5 bases; junction bases not matched to a gene: 16. CDR1 DFQATT and CDR2 SNEGSKA come from the germline V gene (reference sequence). CDR3 sequence: CSASFLGQGWAGDEQYF. Here the CDR3 DNA reads TGCAGTGCTAGTTTCTTGGGACAGGGGTGGGCGGGCGACGAGCAGTACTTC.

The sample holds a few counts of this clonotype. This chain links TRBV29-1 with TRBJ1-1; D is unresolved. Trimming took off 7 bases at V and 2 bases at J, with 17 bases between the two ends. The CDR3 has 14 residues. The V gene's germline CDR1 is SQVTM and CDR2 ANQGSEA. The CDR3 protein is CSARILQLNTEAFF. For the CDR3, the DNA is TGCAGCGCCAGAATTTTACAGCTTAACACTGAAGCTTTCTTT.

This clonotype was observed a few times. The chain is built from TRBV15 and TRBJ1-5; D gene uncertain. There are 16 residues in the CDR3. The V end was cut by 0 bases, the J end by 0 bases, with 9 bases between. Germline V CDR1 and CDR2: LNHNV, YYDKDF (reference sequence). For the CDR3, the DNA is TGTGCCACCAGCAGAGAACAAACGGCTAGCAATCAGCCCCAGCATTTT. It yields the protein CATSREQTASNQPQHF. The variable domain in full, completed from reference TRBV15 and TRBJ1-5, reads DAMVIQNPRYQVTQFGKPVTLSCSQTLNHNVMYWYQQKSSQAPKLLFHYYDKDFNNEADTPDNFQSRRPNTSFCFLDIRSPGLGDTAMYLCATSREQTASNQPQHFGDGTRLSIL.

This clonotype was detected a few times. The chain has TRBV4-1 and TRBJ2-1, with 12 bases that match TRBD2. The CDR3 runs to 17 residues. The V and J ends lost 2 bases and 0 bases, in that order; junction bases with no gene match: 2. CDR1 is MGHRA and CDR2 is YSYEKL in the germline V gene. CDR3 bases: TGCGCCAGCAGCCAAAGACTAGCGGGGGACTCCTACAATGAGCAGTTCTTC. This codes for CASSQRLAGDSYNEQFF.

This rearrangement joins TRBV3-1 to TRBJ2-1; tentatively, D is TRBD2 (5 bases). Germline CDR1 and CDR2: LGHDT and YNNKEL (reference sequence). Trimming left V 0 bases short and J 0 bases short, with 15 bases between. This CDR3 contains 18 residues. The CDR3 DNA sequence: TGTGCCAGCAGCCAAGAATTTGGAGGTTTGAGCTCCTACAATGAGCAGTTCTTC. It yields the protein CASSQEFGGLSSYNEQFF.

The table lists this clonotype with a few counts. The chain combines TRBV20-1 with TRBJ2-5, with 7 positions matching TRBD2. Germline loops: CDR1 DFQATT, CDR2 SNEGSKA (reference sequence). The CDR3 is made up of 13 amino acids. Germline trimming cut 6 bases from V and 4 bases from J; bases unmatched to any gene: 8. The CDR3 nucleotides are TGCAGTGCCTCCGGGGGGTTGGGAGAGACCCAGTACTTC. Translation: CSASGGLGETQYF.

The chain carries TRBV2 and TRBJ1-5; D ambiguous. This CDR3 comprises 16 residues. V lost 5 bases to trimming and J lost 3 bases, with 17 bases between them. The germline V gene encodes CDR1 SNHLY and CDR2 FYNNEI. The CDR3 protein is CASSLLDESNNQPQHF. CDR3 nucleotides: TGTGCCAGCAGTCTGCTAGATGAGTCTAACAATCAGCCCCAGCATTTT.

This clonotype was seen many times. Written as DNA, the CDR3 is TGTGCCAGCAGCTCCGAGACTAGCGGGACTCGCATACTTCTTTCCTACGAGCAGTACTTC. This translates into CASSSETSGTRILLSYEQYF. V is TRBV7-9 and J is TRBJ2-7; 11 bases agree with TRBD2. The CDR3 totals 20 residues. V gave up 4 bases and J gave up 1 base; unmatched junction bases: 18. CDR1 is SEHNR, CDR2 FQNEAQ, per germline (reference sequence). The variable domain in full, with the rest retrieved from reference TRBV7-9 and TRBJ2-7, is DTGVSQNPRHKITKRGQNVTFRCDPISEHNRLYWYRQTLGQGPEFLTYFQNEAQLEKSRLLSDRFSAERPKGSFSTLEIQRTEQGDSAMYLCASSSETSGTRILLSYEQYFGPGTRLTVT.

J is TRBJ2-1 and V is TRBV5-1, with a tentative D call TRBD1 (6 bases). The CDR3 totals 15 residues. Germline CDR1 and CDR2: SGHRS and YFSETQ. V shed 2 bases and J shed 9 bases, with 18 bases lying between them. In DNA form, the CDR3 reads TGCGCCAGCAGCTTATTACAGGGCGTAGACGTTGAGCAGTTCTTC. Translating gives CASSLLQGVDVEQFF.

This chain's CDR3 is CASSLTLRGYTF. DNA of the CDR3: TGTGCCAGCAGTTTAACCCTGCGGGGCTACACCTTC. The rearrangement uses TRBV28 and TRBJ1-2; unclear D gene. This CDR3 has 12 residues. The V and J ends lost 2 bases and 8 bases respectively, with 9 bases between them. Germline V gives CDR1 MDHEN, CDR2 SYDVKM.

The chain links TRBV9 to TRBJ1-1; TRBD1 aligns across 9 bases. V lost 5 bases, J lost 2 bases, and 10 bases stayed unmatched. The germline CDR1 and CDR2 sequences are SGDLS and YYNGEE. There are 16 residues in the CDR3. CDR3 nucleotides: TGTGCCAGCAGTCACAAAACGGACAGGGGCAACACTGAAGCTTTCTTT. Amino acids: CASSHKTDRGNTEAFF.